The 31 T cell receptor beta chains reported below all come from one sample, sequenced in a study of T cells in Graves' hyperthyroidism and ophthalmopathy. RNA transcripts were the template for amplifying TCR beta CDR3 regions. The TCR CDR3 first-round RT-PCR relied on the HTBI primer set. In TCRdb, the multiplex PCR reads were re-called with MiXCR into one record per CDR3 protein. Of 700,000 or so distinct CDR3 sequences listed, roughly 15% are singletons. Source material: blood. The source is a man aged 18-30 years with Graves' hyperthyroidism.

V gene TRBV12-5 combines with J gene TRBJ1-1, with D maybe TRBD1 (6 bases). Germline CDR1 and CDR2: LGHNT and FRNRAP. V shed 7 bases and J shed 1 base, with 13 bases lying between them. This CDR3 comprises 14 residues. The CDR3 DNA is TGTGCTAGTGAGGGGGGCGGAGGGAACACTGAAGCTTTCTTT. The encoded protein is CASEGGGGNTEAFF.

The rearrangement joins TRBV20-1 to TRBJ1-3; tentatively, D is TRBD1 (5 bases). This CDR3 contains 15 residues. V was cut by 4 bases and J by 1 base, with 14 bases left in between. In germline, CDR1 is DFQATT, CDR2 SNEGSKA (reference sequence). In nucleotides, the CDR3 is TGCAGTGCTAAAGGGGCCGGTGGGTCTGGAAACACCATATATTTT. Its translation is CSAKGAGGSGNTIYF.

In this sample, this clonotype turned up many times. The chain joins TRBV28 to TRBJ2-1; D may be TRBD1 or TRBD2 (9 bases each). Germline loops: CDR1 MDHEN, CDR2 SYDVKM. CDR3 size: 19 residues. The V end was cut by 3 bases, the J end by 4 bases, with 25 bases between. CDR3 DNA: TGTGCCAGCAGTTTTCTTTCTACAGGGGGCGGGAGGGCGTACAATGAGCAGTTCTTC. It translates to CASSFLSTGGGRAYNEQFF.

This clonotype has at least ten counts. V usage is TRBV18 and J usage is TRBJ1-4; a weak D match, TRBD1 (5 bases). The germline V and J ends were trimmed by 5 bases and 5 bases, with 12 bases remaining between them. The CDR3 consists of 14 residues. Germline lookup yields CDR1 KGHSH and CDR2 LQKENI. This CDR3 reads CASSVDRRNEKLFF. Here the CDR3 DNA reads TGTGCCAGCTCAGTAGACAGAAGGAATGAAAAACTGTTTTTT.

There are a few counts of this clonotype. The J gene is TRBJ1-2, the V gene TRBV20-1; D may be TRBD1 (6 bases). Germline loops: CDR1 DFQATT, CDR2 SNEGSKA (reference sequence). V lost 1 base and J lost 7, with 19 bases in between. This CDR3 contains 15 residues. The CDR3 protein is CSARVPVRGHSGYTF. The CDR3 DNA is TGCAGTGCTAGAGTCCCCGTTCGGGGGCATAGTGGCTACACCTTC.

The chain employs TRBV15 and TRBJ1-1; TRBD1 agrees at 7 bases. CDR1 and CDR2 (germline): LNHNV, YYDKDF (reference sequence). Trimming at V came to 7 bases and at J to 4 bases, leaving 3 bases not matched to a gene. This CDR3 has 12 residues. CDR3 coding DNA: TGTGCCACCAAGGGGGACAGCACTGAAGCTTTCTTT. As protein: CATKGDSTEAFF.

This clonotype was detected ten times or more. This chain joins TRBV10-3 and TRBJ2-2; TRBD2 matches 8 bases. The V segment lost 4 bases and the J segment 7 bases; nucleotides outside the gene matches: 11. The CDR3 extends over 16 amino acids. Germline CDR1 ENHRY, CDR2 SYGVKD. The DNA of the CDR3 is TGTGCCATCAGTGCAAGGAGCGGGGGTCGAGGCGGGGAGCTGTTTTTT. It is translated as CAISARSGGRGGELFF.

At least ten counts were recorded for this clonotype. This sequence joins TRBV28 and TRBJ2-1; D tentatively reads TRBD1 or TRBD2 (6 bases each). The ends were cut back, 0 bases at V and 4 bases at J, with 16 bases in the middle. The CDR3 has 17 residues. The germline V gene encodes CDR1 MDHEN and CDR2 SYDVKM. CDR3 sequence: CASSLWADGGSYNEQFF. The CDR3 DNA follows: TGTGCCAGCAGTTTATGGGCGGACGGGGGCTCATACAATGAGCAGTTCTTC.

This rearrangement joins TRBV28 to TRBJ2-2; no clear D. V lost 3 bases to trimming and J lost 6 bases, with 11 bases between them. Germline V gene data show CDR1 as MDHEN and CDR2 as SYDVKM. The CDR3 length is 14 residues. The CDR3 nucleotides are TGTGCCAGCAGTTTGTGGCAGGTGTCCGGGGAGCTGTTTTTT. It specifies CASSLWQVSGELFF.

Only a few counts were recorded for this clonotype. CDR3 bases: TGTGCCACCTCTAGGGGGTCAGGGAGCTCCTACGAGCAGTACTTC. Its translation: CATSRGSGSSYEQYF. The chain uses TRBV6-1 and TRBJ2-7, with a weak D call TRBD1 (6 bases). Trimming pared 10 bases from V and 0 bases from J, leaving 19 bases between. This CDR3 is 15 amino acids long. CDR1 is MNHNS, CDR2 SASEGT, per germline.

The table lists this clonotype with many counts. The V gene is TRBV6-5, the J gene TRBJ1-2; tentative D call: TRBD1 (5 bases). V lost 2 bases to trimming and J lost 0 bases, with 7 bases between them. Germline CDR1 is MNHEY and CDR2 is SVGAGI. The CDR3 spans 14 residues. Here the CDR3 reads CASSYDSTNYGYTF. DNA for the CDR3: TGTGCCAGCAGTTACGACAGCACTAACTATGGCTACACCTTC.

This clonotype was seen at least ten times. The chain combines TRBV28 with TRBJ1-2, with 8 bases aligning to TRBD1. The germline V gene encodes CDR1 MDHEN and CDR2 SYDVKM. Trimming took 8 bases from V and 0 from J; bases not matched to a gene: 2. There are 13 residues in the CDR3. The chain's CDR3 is CASGDRTNYGYTF. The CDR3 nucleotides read TGTGCCAGCGGGGACAGGACTAACTATGGCTACACCTTC.

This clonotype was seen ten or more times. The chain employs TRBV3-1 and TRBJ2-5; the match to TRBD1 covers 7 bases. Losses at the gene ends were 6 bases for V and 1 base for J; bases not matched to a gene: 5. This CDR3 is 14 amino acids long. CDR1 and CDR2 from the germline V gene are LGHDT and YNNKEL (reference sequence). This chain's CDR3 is CASRERTGQETQYF. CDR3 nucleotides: TGTGCCAGCAGGGAGAGGACAGGCCAAGAGACCCAGTACTTC.

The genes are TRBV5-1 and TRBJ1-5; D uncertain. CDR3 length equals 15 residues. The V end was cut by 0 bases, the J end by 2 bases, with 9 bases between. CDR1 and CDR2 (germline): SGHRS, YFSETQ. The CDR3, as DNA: TGCGCCAGCAGCTTGGAACATGGGGGCAATCAGCCCCAGCATTTT. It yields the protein CASSLEHGGNQPQHF.

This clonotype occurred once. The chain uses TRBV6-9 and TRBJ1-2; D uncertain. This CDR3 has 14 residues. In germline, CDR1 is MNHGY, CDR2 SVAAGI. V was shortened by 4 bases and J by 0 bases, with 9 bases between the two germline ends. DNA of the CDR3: TGTGCCAGCAGTTCGAGATATCCTAACTATGGCTACACCTTC. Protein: CASSSRYPNYGYTF.

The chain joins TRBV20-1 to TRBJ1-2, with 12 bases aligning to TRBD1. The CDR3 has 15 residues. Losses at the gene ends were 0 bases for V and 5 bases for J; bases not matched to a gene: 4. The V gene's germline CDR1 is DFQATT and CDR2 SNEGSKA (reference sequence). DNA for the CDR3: TGCAGTGCTAGAGAAGGGACAGGGGGCCCTTATGGCTACACCTTC. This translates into CSAREGTGGPYGYTF.

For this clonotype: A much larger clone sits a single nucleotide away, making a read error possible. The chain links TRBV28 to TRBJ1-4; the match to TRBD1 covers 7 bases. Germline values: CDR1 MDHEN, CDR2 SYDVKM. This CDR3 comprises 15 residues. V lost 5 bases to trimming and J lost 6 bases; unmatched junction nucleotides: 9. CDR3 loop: CASSPGTAFDEKLFF. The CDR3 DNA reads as TGTGCCAGCAGTCCCGGGACAGCCTTTGATGAAAAACTGTTTTTT.

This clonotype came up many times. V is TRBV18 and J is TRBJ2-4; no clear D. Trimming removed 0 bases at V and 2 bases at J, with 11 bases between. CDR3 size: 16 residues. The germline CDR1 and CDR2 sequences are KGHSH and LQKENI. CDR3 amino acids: CASSPPGYSTKNIQYF. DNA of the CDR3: TGTGCCAGCTCACCACCGGGCTACAGCACCAAAAACATTCAGTACTTC. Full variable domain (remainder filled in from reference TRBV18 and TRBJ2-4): NAGVMQNPRHLVRRRGQEARLRCSPMKGHSHVYWYRQLPEEGLKFMVYLQKENIIDESGMPKERFSAEFPKEGPSILRIQQVVRGDSAAYFCASSPPGYSTKNIQYFGAGTRLSVL.

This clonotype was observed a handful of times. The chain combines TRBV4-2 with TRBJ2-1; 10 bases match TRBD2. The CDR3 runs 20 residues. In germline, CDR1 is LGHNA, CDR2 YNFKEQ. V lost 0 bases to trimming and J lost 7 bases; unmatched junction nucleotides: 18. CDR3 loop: CASSQDLVKGLASRGNEQFF. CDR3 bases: TGTGCCAGCAGCCAAGATCTGGTAAAGGGACTAGCGAGCCGGGGGAATGAGCAGTTCTTC.

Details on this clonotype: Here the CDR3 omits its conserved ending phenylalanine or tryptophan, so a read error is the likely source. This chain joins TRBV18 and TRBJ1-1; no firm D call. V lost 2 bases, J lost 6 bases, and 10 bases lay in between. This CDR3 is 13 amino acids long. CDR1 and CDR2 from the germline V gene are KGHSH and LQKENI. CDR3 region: CASSPTKVSEAFL. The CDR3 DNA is TGTGCCAGCTCACCAACCAAGGTTTCTGAAGCTTTCCTT.

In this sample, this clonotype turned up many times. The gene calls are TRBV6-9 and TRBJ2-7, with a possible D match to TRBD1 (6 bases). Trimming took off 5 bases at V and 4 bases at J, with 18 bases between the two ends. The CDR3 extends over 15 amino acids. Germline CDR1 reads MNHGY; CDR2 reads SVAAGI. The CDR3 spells CASSQGPGSAYEQYF. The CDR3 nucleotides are TGTGCCAGCAGTCAGGGGCCCGGCAGCGCGTACGAGCAGTACTTC.

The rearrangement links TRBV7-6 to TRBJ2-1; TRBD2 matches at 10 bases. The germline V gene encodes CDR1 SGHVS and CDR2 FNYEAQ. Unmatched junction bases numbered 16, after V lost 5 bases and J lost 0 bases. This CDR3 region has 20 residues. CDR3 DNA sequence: TGTGCCAGCAGCCACGTTTCGAGCGGGAGGGCCAGGAGCTCCTACAATGAGCAGTTCTTC. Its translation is CASSHVSSGRARSSYNEQFF.

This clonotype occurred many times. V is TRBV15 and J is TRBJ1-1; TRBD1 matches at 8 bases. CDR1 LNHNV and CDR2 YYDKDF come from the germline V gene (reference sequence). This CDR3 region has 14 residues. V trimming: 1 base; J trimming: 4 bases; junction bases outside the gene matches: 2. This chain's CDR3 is CATSRAGGVTEAFF. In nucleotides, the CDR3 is TGTGCCACCAGCAGAGCAGGGGGCGTCACTGAAGCTTTCTTT.

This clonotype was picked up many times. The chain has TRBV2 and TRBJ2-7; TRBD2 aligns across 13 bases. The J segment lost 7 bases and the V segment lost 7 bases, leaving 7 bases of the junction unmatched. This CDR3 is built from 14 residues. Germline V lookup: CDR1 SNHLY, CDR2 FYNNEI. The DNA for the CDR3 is TGTGCCAGCACCTTACTAGCGGGAGGGTGGGAGCAGTACTTC. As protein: CASTLLAGGWEQYF.

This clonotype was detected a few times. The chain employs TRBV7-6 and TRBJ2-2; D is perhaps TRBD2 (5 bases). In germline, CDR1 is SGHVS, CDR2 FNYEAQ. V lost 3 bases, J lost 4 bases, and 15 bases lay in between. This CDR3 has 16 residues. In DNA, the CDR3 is TGTGCCAGCAGCTTTTCGAGGAGAGAGGGCACCGGGGAGCTGTTTTTT. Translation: CASSFSRREGTGELFF.

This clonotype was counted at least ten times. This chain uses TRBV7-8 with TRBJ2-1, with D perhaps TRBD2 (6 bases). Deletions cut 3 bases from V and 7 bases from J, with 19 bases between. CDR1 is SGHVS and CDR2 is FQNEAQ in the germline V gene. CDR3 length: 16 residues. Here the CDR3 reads CASSFSGGGSGNEQFF. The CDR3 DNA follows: TGTGCCAGCAGCTTCAGCGGAGGAGGGTCAGGGAATGAGCAGTTCTTC. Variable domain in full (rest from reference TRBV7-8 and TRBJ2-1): GAGVSQSPRYKVAKRGQDVALRCDPISGHVSLFWYQQALGQGPEFLTYFQNEAQLDKSGLPSDRFFAERPEGSVSTLKIQRTQQEDSAVYLCASSFSGGGSGNEQFFGPGTRLTVL.

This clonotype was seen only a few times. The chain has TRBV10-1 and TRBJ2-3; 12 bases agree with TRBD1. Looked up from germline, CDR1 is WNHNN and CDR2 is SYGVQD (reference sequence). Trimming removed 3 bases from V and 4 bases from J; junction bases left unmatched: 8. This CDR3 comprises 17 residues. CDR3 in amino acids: CASSDPGQGAAADTQYF. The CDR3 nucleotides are TGCGCCAGCAGTGACCCGGGACAGGGGGCAGCGGCAGATACGCAGTATTTT.

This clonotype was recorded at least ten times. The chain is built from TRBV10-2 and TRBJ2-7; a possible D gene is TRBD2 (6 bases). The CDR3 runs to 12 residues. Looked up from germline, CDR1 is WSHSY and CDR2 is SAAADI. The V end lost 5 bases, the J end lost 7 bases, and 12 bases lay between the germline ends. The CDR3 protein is CASSRREGEQYF. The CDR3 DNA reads TGCGCCAGCAGTAGGAGGGAAGGGGAGCAGTACTTC.

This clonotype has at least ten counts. This CDR3 reads CASSRPQPGFDEQFF. The CDR3 DNA follows: TGTGCCAGCAGTAGGCCTCAGCCCGGGTTCGATGAGCAGTTCTTC. This rearrangement joins TRBV28 to TRBJ2-1; D call uncertain. The length of the CDR3 is 15 residues. Trimming left V 5 bases short and J 8 bases short, with 19 bases between. In germline, CDR1 is MDHEN, CDR2 SYDVKM.

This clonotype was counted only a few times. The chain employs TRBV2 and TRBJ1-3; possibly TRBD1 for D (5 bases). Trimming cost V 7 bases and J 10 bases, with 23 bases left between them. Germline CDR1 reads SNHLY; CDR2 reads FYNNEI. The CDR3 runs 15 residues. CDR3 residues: CASIPWGSSQSTIYF. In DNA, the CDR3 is TGTGCCAGCATCCCTTGGGGCAGCTCCCAGTCGACCATATATTTT.

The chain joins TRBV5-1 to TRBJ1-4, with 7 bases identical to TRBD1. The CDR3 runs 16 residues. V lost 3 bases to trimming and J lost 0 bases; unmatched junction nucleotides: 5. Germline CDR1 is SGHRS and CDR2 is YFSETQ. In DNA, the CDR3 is TGCGCCAGCAGCTGGACGGGACAGACAACTAATGAAAAACTGTTTTTT. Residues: CASSWTGQTTNEKLFF.